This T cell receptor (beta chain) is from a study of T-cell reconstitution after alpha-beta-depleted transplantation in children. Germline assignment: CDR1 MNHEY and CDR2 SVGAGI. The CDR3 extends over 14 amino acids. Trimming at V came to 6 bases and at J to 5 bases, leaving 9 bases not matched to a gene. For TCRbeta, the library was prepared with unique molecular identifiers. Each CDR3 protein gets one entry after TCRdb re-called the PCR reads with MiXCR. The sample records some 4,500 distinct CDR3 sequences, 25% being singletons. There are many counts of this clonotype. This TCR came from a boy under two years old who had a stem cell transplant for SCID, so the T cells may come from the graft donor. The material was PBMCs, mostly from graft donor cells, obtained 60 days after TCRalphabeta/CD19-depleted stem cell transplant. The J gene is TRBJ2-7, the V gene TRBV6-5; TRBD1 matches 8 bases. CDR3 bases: TGTGCCAGCAGGTCACCAGGGGGCGGCAACGAGCAGTACTTC. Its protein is CASRSPGGGNEQYF.